Following are 7 T cell receptor beta chains from one sample sequenced in a study of cytomegalovirus exposure and HLA in healthy donors. Repertoires were generated with immunoSEQ multiplex PCR, while TCRdb's copy carries only in-frame clones and drops some. Of approximately 200,000 clones listed, around 90% are singletons. Input material: PBMCs. The origin of the receptors is a woman under 30 in good health and CMV-seronegative.

This chain joins TRBV5-1 and TRBJ2-2, with TRBD1 matching over 10 bases. Germline loops: CDR1 SGHRS, CDR2 YFSETQ. The CDR3 extends over 15 amino acids. V lost 4 bases and J lost 5; bases outside the gene matches: 5. In DNA, the CDR3 is TGCGCCAGCAGCCCTAGACAGGGGGCAACCGGGGAGCTGTTTTTT. This sequence encodes CASSPRQGATGELFF.

V is TRBV7-9 and J is TRBJ1-2, with D uncertain. The germline gives CDR1 SEHNR, CDR2 FQNEAQ (reference sequence). V lost 1 base and J 7 bases, leaving 10 bases between the germline ends. The CDR3 length is 13 residues. The CDR3 region is CASSLVGRSGYTF. In DNA form, the CDR3 reads TGTGCCAGCAGCTTAGTGGGGAGGAGTGGCTACACCTTC.

The chain employs TRBV7-6 and TRBJ2-5; D not certain. The V and J ends lost 3 bases and 3 bases respectively, with 5 bases between them. Germline assignment: CDR1 SGHVS and CDR2 FNYEAQ. The CDR3 totals 12 residues. CDR3 in amino acids: CASSFIEETQYF. In nucleotides, the CDR3 is TGTGCCAGCAGCTTTATCGAAGAGACCCAGTACTTC.

A single count supports this clone. The chain combines TRBV6-1 with TRBJ2-5, with D perhaps TRBD2 (5 bases). In germline, CDR1 is MNHNS, CDR2 SASEGT. V was cut by 6 bases and J by 5 bases, with 16 bases left in between. This CDR3 region has 14 residues. In DNA, the CDR3 is TGTGCCAGCAGCCCAGTCCCCACGGGGGAGACCCAGTACTTC. It yields the protein CASSPVPTGETQYF.

The CDR3 region is CASTFYGQETQYF. The CDR3 region has the DNA TGTGCCAGCACATTTTACGGGCAAGAGACCCAGTACTTC. The chain uses TRBV11-2 and TRBJ2-5; no reliable D call. Trimming stripped 7 bases from V and 2 bases from J, with 11 bases between. Germline loops: CDR1 SGHAT, CDR2 FQNNGV. This CDR3 spans 13 amino acids. Full variable domain (rest looked up from reference TRBV11-2 and TRBJ2-5): EAGVAQSPRYKIIEKRQSVAFWCNPISGHATLYWYQQILGQGPKLLIQFQNNGVVDDSQLPKDRFSAERLKGVDSTLKIQPAKLEDSAVYLCASTFYGQETQYFGPGTRLLVL.

This CDR3 is CASSKYSGRGRGGGYTF. The DNA of the CDR3 is TGTGCCAGCAGCAAATACTCTGGCAGGGGTCGGGGAGGGGGCTACACCTTC. The rearrangement links TRBV21-1 to TRBJ1-2. TRBV21-1 is reported as a pseudogene. This CDR3 is built from 17 residues.

The V call is TRBV29-1, the J call TRBJ2-5; 9 nucleotides match TRBD2. The V gene end was trimmed by 2 bases and the J gene end by 4 bases; junction bases not matched to a gene: 11. Germline V lookup: CDR1 SQVTM, CDR2 ANQGSEA. The CDR3 is 16 amino acids. The CDR3 is CSVELAGGPRGETQYF. Here the CDR3 DNA reads TGCAGCGTTGAATTGGCGGGAGGGCCTCGGGGAGAGACCCAGTACTTC.